The rows below give T cell receptor beta chains drawn from one sample of a study of blood T cells in healthy people across ages. TCRdb re-called the 5' RACE reads with MiXCR, one entry per CDR3 protein. The profile shows 1.5 million to 1.8 million distinct CDR3 sequences, about 45% of them singletons. The sequencing input was blood. These receptors all come from a woman aged 18-29 years in good health. The CDR3 runs from the conserved cysteine through the conserved F or W. D genes are given only for firm matches. Clone sizes are given selectively: once, few, many, or a class where the clone is expanded.

-	once	TRBV4-2	TRBJ2-7	CASSQDLPGGYEQYF	TGTGCCAGCAGCCAAGATCTGCCAGGGGGGTACGAGCAGTACTTC
-	few	TRBV19	TRBJ1-2	CASSPTAGGINGYTF	TGTGCCAGTAGCCCAACAGCGGGGGGCATTAATGGCTACACCTTC
-	-	TRBV10-3	TRBJ1-5	CAISESSGLGQPQHF	TGTGCCATCAGTGAGTCGAGTGGGCTGGGCCAGCCCCAGCATTTT
-	-	TRBV4-1	TRBJ2-3	CASSQVEAGTNTQYF	TGCGCCAGCAGCCAAGTTGAGGCTGGCACAAATACGCAGTATTTT
-	-	TRBV7-2	TRBJ2-5	CASSSGQRETQYF	TGTGCCAGCAGCAGTGGTCAGCGAGAGACCCAGTACTTC
TRBD1	-	TRBV2	TRBJ1-6	CASSGDRGYSPLHF	TGTGCCAGCAGTGGGGACAGGGGTTATTCACCCCTCCACTTT
TRBD2	-	TRBV27	TRBJ2-3	CASSWTRLDTQYF	TGTGCCAGCAGTTGGACTAGGCTGGATACGCAGTATTTT
-	few	TRBV20-1	TRBJ2-5	CSANGSPPETQYF	TGCAGTGCGAACGGGTCTCCCCCAGAGACCCAGTACTTC
TRBD2	-	TRBV5-6	TRBJ2-1	CASSPLPGLAGVSEQFF	TGTGCCAGCAGCCCACTGCCGGGACTAGCGGGAGTAAGTGAGCAGTTCTTC
-	-	TRBV20-1	TRBJ2-3	CSARVLGVGTQYF	TGCAGTGCTAGAGTGTTAGGGGTTGGTACGCAGTATTTT
TRBD2	-	TRBV10-3	TRBJ2-3	CAISARGTSGSGDTQYF	TGTGCCATCAGCGCGCGAGGGACTAGCGGGAGCGGGGATACGCAGTATTTT
-	few	TRBV27	TRBJ1-2	CASSLSGQEIYGYTF	TGTGCCAGCAGTTTATCAGGGCAGGAGATCTATGGCTACACCTTC
-	-	TRBV28	TRBJ2-1	CASRGRANYNEQFF	TGTGCCAGCAGAGGACGAGCGAACTACAATGAGCAGTTCTTC
-	once	TRBV4-3	TRBJ1-4	CASSQETGSNEKLFF	TGCGCCAGCAGCCAAGAAACAGGATCTAATGAAAAACTGTTTTTT
TRBD2	-	TRBV6-6	TRBJ2-1	CASSYLREGNEQFF	TGTGCCAGCAGTTACCTTCGGGAGGGCAATGAGCAGTTCTTC
-	-	TRBV4-1	TRBJ1-1	CASSQGSHEAFF	TGCGCCAGCAGCCAAGGATCACATGAAGCTTTCTTT
TRBD1	-	TRBV7-2	TRBJ2-1	CASTSRTGAREQFF	TGTGCCAGCACCTCCCGGACAGGGGCCAGGGAGCAGTTCTTC
-	-	TRBV5-1	TRBJ2-1	CASSLVDQSYNEQFF	TGCGCCAGCAGCTTGGTGGACCAGTCATACAATGAGCAGTTCTTC
TRBD1	-	TRBV6-1	TRBJ2-7	CASTQGAYEQYF	TGTGCCAGCACCCAGGGGGCTTACGAGCAGTACTTC
-	-	TRBV20-1	TRBJ2-5	CSAAWDDDEQYF	TGCAGTGCTGCGTGGGACGACGATGAGCAGTACTTC
TRBD1	-	TRBV2	TRBJ1-2	CASAGTGPGYTF	TGTGCCAGCGCCGGGACAGGGCCTGGCTACACCTTC
TRBD2	-	TRBV27	TRBJ2-3	CASRLRTSGIPDTQYF	TGTGCCAGCAGACTACGGACTAGCGGGATCCCAGATACGCAGTATTTT
-	-	TRBV29-1	TRBJ2-7	CSAGEGSLEQYF	TGCAGCGCCGGGGAAGGGTCTCTCGAGCAGTACTTC
TRBD2	few	TRBV7-7	TRBJ2-1	CASSFAPGLASYNEQFF	TGTGCTAGCAGCTTTGCCCCAGGACTAGCCTCCTACAATGAGCAGTTCTTC
TRBD2	-	TRBV7-9	TRBJ2-3	CASSLKSGGSTDTQYF	TGTGCCAGCAGCTTAAAAAGCGGGGGTAGCACAGATACGCAGTATTTT
-	few	TRBV25-1	TRBJ2-5	CASSDQTDFQETQYF	TGTGCCAGCAGTGACCAGACAGACTTCCAAGAGACCCAGTACTTC
TRBD1	-	TRBV18	TRBJ2-1	CASSPPSDRGVEQFF	TGTGCCAGCTCACCACCTTCCGACAGGGGGGTCGAGCAGTTCTTC
-	-	TRBV20-1	TRBJ2-5	CSAPGRFLETQYF	TGCAGTGCTCCTGGACGGTTTTTGGAGACCCAGTACTTC
-	few	TRBV7-9	TRBJ2-1	CASSPYRSSYNEQFF	TGTGCCAGCAGCCCCTACAGGAGCTCCTACAATGAGCAGTTCTTC
TRBD1	-	TRBV5-1	TRBJ2-7	CASRNGTGPYNEQYF	TGCGCCAGCAGGAATGGGACAGGGCCCTACAATGAGCAGTACTTC
-	few	TRBV4-3	TRBJ2-3	CASSQDWGTDTQYF	TGCGCCAGCAGCCAAGATTGGGGCACAGATACGCAGTATTTT
TRBD2	-	TRBV20-1	TRBJ2-7	CSANLAGSSYEQYF	TGCAGTGCTAATCTAGCGGGAAGCTCCTACGAGCAGTACTTC
-	-	TRBV29-1	TRBJ2-1	CSVGGQTMYNEQFF	TGCAGCGTTGGCGGACAAACCATGTACAATGAGCAGTTCTTC
TRBD1	-	TRBV9	TRBJ2-7	CASSVSGTGGYEQYF	TGTGCCAGCAGCGTCTCCGGGACAGGGGGCTACGAGCAGTACTTC
-	-	TRBV6-2/TRBV6-3	TRBJ2-1	CASREDNYNEQFF	TGTGCCAGCAGGGAGGACAATTACAATGAGCAGTTCTTC
-	-	TRBV11-2	TRBJ1-4	CASSLAGRTRSTNEELFF	TGTGCCAGCAGCTTAGCCGGGAGGACCCGTTCAACTAATGAAGAACTGTTTTTT
-	-	TRBV6-2/TRBV6-3	TRBJ2-3	CASTQSKSRRVRDTQYF	TGTGCCAGCACCCAGTCTAAGTCGCGGAGGGTGAGAGATACGCAGTATTTT
-	-	TRBV9	TRBJ2-3	CASSHPGGQVTDTQYF	TGTGCCAGCAGCCATCCCGGGGGGCAAGTAACAGATACGCAGTATTTT
-	once	TRBV20-1	TRBJ2-7	CSATAIFTPYNEQYF	TGCAGTGCTACGGCGATTTTCACCCCTTACAATGAGCAGTACTTC
-	few	TRBV6-2/TRBV6-3	TRBJ1-2	CASSPVSRNYGYTF	TGTGCCAGCAGCCCCGTGTCGCGGAACTATGGCTACACCTTC